Below, 5 T cell receptor beta chains from the same sample are listed, as sequenced in a study of blood T cell repertoires in COVID-19. The assay was immunoSEQ multiplex PCR, and TCRdb's table has in-frame clones only and misses some. Among about 320,000 clones, more than 90% were seen once, and the ten largest hold around 3.9%. Sequencing was carried out using PBMCs or T cells enriched from blood (not recorded which). Receptors originate from a woman aged 30 to 39 who had been exposed to COVID-19.

The V and J genes are TRBV7-9 and TRBJ1-2; 7 bases map to TRBD1. This CDR3 is built from 14 residues. Germline V CDR1 and CDR2: SEHNR, FQNEAQ (reference sequence). V lost 5 bases to trimming and J lost 6 bases; unmatched junction nucleotides: 9. CDR3 DNA sequence: TGTGCCAGCAGCGCCTTGGCAGGGGGTGATGGCTACACCTTC. It is translated as CASSALAGGDGYTF.

The chain joins TRBV4-2 to TRBJ1-1; D gene ambiguous. Germline V lookup: CDR1 LGHNA, CDR2 YNFKEQ. V gave up 3 bases and J gave up 5 bases, with 10 bases separating them. The CDR3 length is 13 residues. The CDR3 nucleotides are TGTGCCAGCAGCCACCGGGGAGCTACTGAAGCTTTCTTT. Amino acid sequence: CASSHRGATEAFF.

This clone was counted a single time. The chain recombines TRBV18 with TRBJ2-7; 7 bases are a match to TRBD2. V lost 0 bases to trimming and J lost 0 bases; unmatched junction nucleotides: 11. Germline CDR1 is KGHSH and CDR2 is LQKENI. This CDR3 has 18 residues. The CDR3 spells CASSPPSVGWTSSYEQYF. Here the CDR3 DNA reads TGTGCCAGCTCACCACCGAGCGTGGGTTGGACTAGCTCCTACGAGCAGTACTTC.

This chain joins TRBV11-2 and TRBJ1-4; 7 nucleotides agree with TRBD1. The CDR3 has 13 residues. Germline CDR1 and CDR2: SGHAT and FQNNGV. V lost 6 bases, J lost 6 bases, and 4 bases stayed unmatched. The CDR3, as DNA: TGTGCCAGCAGACAGGGGCGTGATGAAAAACTGTTTTTT. Translated, it gives CASRQGRDEKLFF.

A few counts support this clone. Here the CDR3 reads CASSFLAGPSYEQYF. The CDR3 DNA sequence: TGCGCCAGCAGCTTCTTAGCGGGACCCTCCTACGAGCAGTACTTC. The V call is TRBV5-1, the J call TRBJ2-7; TRBD2 matches 8 bases. J lost 0 bases, V lost 2 bases, and 4 bases had no gene match. The CDR3 is 15 residues long. Germline V gives CDR1 SGHRS, CDR2 YFSETQ.